This T cell receptor beta chain comes out of a study of blood T cell repertoires in COVID-19. Turning to the study itself: COVID-19 samples, acute and convalescent, were from the United States, Italy and Spain. The cDNA or gDNA used as material had been derived from T cells, B-cell-depleted T cells, or PBMCs.

J was trimmed by 3 bases and V by 5 bases; bases with no gene match: 15. This CDR3 is 18 amino acids long. The germline CDR1 and CDR2 sequences are KGHDR and SFDVKD. In the original workflow: By means of reference gene primer amplification, nucleated cell counts were estimated. The protocol was immunoSEQ multiplex PCR, while the TCRdb copy is restricted to in-frame clones and leaves out a portion. D and trimming were read from the DNA, whereas the V and J calls and clone size are those reported in that table. The sample records roughly 48,000 clones, roughly 80% being singletons. The clonotype originates from a man between 35 and 55 years old with acute or convalescent COVID-19. The specimen was peripheral blood. The chain joins TRBV24-1 to TRBJ1-1; 9 bases fit TRBD1. CDR3 region: CATSAPGQGNEGDTEAFF. The CDR3 nucleotides are TGTGCCACCAGTGCCCCGGGACAGGGAAACGAGGGTGACACTGAAGCTTTCTTT.